Listed here is a single T cell receptor beta chain. The antigen remains undetermined. The whole isolated RNA underwent reverse transcription, so sequencing captured expressed TCRB transcripts. Data came from immunoSEQ multiplex PCR; TCRdb stores just in-frame clones and leaves some out. This repertoire shows hundreds of thousands of clones, roughly 17% found once; its top ten account for about 0.02%. In germline, CDR1 is MNHEY, CDR2 SVGAGI. V trimming: 7 bases; J trimming: 4 bases; junction bases outside the gene matches: 8. The CDR3 spans 14 residues. This specimen comes from a study of beta chain features in type 1 diabetes. Regarding the study as a whole: Reads derived from cDNA could over-represent cells showing high TCR expression.

This TCR came from a young woman in good health. Sequencing used naive CD4+ T cells from blood. The chain uses TRBV6-5 and TRBJ1-2; TRBD1 aligns across 8 bases. CDR3 sequence: CASKTRQGSYGYTF. CDR3 bases: TGTGCCAGCAAAACCCGACAGGGGAGCTATGGCTACACCTTC.